Detailed here is one TCR beta chain. Per the authors' pipeline: Amplified reference gene primers provided the basis for estimating nucleated cell counts. Here immunoSEQ multiplex PCR was the method, and the copy in TCRdb shows in-frame clones only, minus some. V and J calls plus clone size are reproduced from that table; the DNA served to infer D and trimming. The sample lists around 270,000 clones; around 86% were seen once. With 7 bases clipped from V and 10 bases from J, the junction kept 12 bases outside the gene matches. The CDR3 consists of 15 residues. Germline V gene lookup returns CDR1 MNHEY and CDR2 SVGAGI. This sample was included in a study of blood T cell repertoires in COVID-19. Study summary: Sites in the United States, Italy and Spain provided acute and convalescent COVID-19 samples. PBMCs, B-cell-depleted T cells, or T cells were the source of the cDNA or gDNA that made up the material.

The source material was peripheral blood. This chain uses TRBV6-5 with TRBJ2-1; 11 bases are shared with TRBD2. This TCR was sampled from a man in his forties who had recovered from COVID-19. The CDR3 DNA is TGTGCCAGCATTGTGACTAGCGGGGCCTTCACGGAGCAGTTCTTC. It codes for CASIVTSGAFTEQFF.